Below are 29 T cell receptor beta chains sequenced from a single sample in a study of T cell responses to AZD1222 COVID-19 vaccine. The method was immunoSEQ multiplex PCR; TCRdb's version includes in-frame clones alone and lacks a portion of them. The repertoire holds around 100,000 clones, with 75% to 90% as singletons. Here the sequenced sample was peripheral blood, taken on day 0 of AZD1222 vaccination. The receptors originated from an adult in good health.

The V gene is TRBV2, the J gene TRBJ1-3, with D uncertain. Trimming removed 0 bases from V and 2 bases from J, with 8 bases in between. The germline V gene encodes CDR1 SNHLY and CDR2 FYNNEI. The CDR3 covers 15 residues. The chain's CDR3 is CASSEAPDTGNTIYF. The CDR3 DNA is TGTGCCAGCAGTGAAGCGCCGGATACTGGAAACACCATATATTTT.

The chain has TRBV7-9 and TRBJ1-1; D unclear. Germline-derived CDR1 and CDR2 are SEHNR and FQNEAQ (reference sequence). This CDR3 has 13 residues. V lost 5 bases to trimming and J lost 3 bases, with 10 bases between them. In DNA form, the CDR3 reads TGTGCCAGCAGCACTCCGTTGGACACTGAAGCTTTCTTT. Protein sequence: CASSTPLDTEAFF.

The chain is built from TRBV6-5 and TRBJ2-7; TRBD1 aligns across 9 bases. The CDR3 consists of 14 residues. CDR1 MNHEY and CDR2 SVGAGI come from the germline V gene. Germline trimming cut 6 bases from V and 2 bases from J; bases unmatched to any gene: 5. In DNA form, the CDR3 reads TGTGCCAGCAGGCCGGGACAGGGTACCTACGAGCAGTACTTC. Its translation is CASRPGQGTYEQYF.

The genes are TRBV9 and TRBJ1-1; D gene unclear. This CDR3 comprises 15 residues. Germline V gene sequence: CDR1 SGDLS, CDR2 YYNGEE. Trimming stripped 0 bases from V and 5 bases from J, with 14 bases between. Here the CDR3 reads CASSVDSNQETEAFF. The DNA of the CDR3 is TGTGCCAGCAGCGTAGATAGCAATCAGGAAACTGAAGCTTTCTTT.

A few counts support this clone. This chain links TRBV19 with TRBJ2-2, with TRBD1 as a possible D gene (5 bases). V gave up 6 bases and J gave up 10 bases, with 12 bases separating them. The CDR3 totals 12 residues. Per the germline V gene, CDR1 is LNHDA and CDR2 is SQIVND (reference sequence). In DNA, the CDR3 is TGTGCCAGTAGCAGTCAGGGCCCGGAGCTGTTTTTT. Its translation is CASSSQGPELFF.

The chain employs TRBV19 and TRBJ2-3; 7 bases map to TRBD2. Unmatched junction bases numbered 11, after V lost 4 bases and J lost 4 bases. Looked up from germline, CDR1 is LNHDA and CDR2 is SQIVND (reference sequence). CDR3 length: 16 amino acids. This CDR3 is CASSRGGGSLADTQYF. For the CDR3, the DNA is TGTGCCAGTAGTAGGGGAGGCGGGAGCCTCGCAGATACGCAGTATTTT.

CDR3 sequence: CASSGPGHQYF. CDR3 coding DNA: TGTGCCAGCAGTGGGCCGGGACACCAGTACTTC. The chain combines TRBV25-1 with TRBJ2-7, with D possibly TRBD1 on 6 matching bases. Trimming took off 4 bases at V and 10 bases at J, with 11 bases between the two ends. The CDR3 has 11 residues. Germline assignment: CDR1 MGHDK and CDR2 SYGVNS.

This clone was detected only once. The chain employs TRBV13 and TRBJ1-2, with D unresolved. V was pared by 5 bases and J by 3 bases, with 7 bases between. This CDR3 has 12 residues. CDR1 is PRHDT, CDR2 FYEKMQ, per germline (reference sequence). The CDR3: CASSLLDYGYTF. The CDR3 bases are TGTGCCAGCAGCCTACTGGACTATGGCTACACCTTC.

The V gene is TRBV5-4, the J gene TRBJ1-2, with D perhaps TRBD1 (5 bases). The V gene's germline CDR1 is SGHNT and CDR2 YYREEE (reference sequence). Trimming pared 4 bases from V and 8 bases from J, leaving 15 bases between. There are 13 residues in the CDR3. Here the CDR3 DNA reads TGTGCCAGCAGCGGCGGGGCTGGATGGGGCTACACCTTC. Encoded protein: CASSGGAGWGYTF.

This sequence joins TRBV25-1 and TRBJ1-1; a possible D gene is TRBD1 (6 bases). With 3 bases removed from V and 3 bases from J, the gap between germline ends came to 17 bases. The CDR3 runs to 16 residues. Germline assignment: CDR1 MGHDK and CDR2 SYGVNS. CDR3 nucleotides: TGTGCCAGCAGTGACACAACGGGGGCAGGATACACTGAAGCTTTCTTT. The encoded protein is CASSDTTGAGYTEAFF. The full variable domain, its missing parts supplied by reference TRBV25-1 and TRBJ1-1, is EADIYQTPRYLVIGTGKKITLECSQTMGHDKMYWYQQDPGMELHLIHYSYGVNSTEKGDLSSESTVSRIRTEHFPLTLESARPSHTSQYLCASSDTTGAGYTEAFFGQGTRLTVV.

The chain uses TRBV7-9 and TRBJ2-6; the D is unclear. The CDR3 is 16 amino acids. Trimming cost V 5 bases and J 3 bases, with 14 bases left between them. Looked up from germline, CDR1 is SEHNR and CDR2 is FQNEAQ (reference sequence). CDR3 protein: CASSPRLPLGANVLTF. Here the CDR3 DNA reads TGTGCCAGCAGCCCAAGGCTGCCCCTTGGGGCCAACGTCCTGACTTTC. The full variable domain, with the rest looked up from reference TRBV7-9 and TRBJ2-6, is DTGVSQNPRHKITKRGQNVTFRCDPISEHNRLYWYRQTLGQGPEFLTYFQNEAQLEKSRLLSDRFSAERPKGSFSTLEIQRTEQGDSAMYLCASSPRLPLGANVLTFGAGSRLTVL.

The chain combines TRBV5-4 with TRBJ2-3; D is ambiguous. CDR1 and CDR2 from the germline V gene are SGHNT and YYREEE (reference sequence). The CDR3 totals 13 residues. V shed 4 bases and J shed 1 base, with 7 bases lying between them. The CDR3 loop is CASSKQGTDTQYF. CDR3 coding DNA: TGTGCCAGCAGCAAGCAGGGCACAGATACGCAGTATTTT.

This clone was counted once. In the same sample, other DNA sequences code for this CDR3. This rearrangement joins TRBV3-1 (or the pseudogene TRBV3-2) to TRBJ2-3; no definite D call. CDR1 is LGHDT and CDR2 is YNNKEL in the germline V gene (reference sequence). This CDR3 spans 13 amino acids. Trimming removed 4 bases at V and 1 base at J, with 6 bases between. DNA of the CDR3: TGTGCCAGCAGCCCCCCTGGCACAGATACGCAGTATTTT. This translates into CASSPPGTDTQYF.

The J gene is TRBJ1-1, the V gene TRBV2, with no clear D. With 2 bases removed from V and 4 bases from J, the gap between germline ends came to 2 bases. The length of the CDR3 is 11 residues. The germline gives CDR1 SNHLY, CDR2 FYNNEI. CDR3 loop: CASSEFTEAFF. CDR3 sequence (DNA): TGTGCCAGCAGTGAATTCACTGAAGCTTTCTTT.

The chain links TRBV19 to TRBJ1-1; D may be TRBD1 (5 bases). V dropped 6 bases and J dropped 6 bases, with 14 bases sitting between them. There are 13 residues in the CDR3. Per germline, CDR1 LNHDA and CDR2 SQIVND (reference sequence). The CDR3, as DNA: TGTGCCAGTAGGCCCCAGGGCGGAGCTGAAGCTTTCTTT. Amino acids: CASRPQGGAEAFF.

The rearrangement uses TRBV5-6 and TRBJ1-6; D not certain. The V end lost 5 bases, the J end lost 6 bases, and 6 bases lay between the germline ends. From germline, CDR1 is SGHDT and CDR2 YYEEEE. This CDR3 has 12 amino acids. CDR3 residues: CASRHSNSPLHF. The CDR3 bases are TGTGCCAGCAGGCACAGTAATTCACCCCTCCACTTT.

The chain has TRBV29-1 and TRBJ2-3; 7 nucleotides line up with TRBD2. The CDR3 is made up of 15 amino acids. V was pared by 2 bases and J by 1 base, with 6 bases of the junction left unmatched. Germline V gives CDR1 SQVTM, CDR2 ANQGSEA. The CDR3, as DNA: TGCAGCGTTGAATTTCTGGCGGGGGGCACAGATACGCAGTATTTT. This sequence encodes CSVEFLAGGTDTQYF.

The CDR3 loop is CASSIGASGTGSGYTF. The CDR3 DNA sequence: TGTGCCAGTAGTATAGGGGCCTCCGGGACAGGGAGCGGCTACACCTTC. V is TRBV19 and J is TRBJ1-2, with 9 bases lining up with TRBD1. Germline V lookup: CDR1 LNHDA, CDR2 SQIVND (reference sequence). V was clipped by 1 base and J by 8 bases; unmatched bases: 11. The CDR3 has 16 amino acids. Looking up the rest from reference TRBV19 and TRBJ1-2 gives the full variable domain: DGGITQSPKYLFRKEGQNVTLSCEQNLNHDAMYWYRQDPGQGLRLIYYSQIVNDFQKGDIAEGYSVSREKKESFPLTVTSAQKNPTAFYLCASSIGASGTGSGYTFGSGTRLTVV.

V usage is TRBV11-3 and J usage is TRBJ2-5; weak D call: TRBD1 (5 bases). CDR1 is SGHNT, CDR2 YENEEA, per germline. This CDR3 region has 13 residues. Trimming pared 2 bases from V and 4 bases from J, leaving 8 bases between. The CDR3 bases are TGTGCCAGCAGCTTAACCCAGGGAGAGACCCAGTACTTC. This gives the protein CASSLTQGETQYF. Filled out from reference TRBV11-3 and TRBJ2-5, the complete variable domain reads EAGVVQSPRYKIIEKKQPVAFWCNPISGHNTLYWYLQNLGQGPELLIRYENEEAVDDSQLPKDRFSAERLKGVDSTLKIQPAELGDSAVYLCASSLTQGETQYFGPGTRLLVL.

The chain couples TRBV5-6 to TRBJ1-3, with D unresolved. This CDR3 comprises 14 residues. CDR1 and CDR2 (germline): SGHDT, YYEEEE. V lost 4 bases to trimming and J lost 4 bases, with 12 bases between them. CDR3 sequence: CASSPRGFGNTIYF. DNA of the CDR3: TGTGCCAGCAGCCCCCGTGGATTCGGAAACACCATATATTTT.

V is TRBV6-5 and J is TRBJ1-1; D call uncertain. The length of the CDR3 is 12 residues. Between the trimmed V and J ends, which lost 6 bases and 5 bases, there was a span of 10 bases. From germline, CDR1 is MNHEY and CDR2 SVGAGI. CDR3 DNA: TGTGCCAGCAGGAAGCCCAGTACTGAAGCTTTCTTT. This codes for CASRKPSTEAFF.

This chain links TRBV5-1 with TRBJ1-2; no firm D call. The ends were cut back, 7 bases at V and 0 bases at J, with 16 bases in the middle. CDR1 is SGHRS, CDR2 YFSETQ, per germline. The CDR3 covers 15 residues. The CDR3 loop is CASSPATVANYGYTF. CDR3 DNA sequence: TGCGCCAGCTCCCCCGCCACTGTTGCTAACTATGGCTACACCTTC.

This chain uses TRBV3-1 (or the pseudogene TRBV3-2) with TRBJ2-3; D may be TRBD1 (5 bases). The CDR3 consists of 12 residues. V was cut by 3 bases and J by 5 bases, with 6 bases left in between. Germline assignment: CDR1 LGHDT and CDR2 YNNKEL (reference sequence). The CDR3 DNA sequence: TGTGCCAGCAGCCACAGGGTAGATACGCAGTATTTT. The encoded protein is CASSHRVDTQYF.

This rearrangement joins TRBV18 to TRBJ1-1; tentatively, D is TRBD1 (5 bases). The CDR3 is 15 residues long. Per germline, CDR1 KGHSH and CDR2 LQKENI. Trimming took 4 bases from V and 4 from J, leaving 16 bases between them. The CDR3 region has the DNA TGTGCCAGCTCACTCTCGCAACCCAGGGTCACTGAAGCTTTCTTT. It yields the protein CASSLSQPRVTEAFF.

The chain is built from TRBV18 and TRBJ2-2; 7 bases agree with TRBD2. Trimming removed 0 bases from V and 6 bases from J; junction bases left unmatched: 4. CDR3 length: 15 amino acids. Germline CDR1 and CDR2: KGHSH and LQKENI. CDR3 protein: CASSPPLAGAGELFF. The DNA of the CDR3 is TGTGCCAGCTCACCACCTTTGGCGGGAGCCGGGGAGCTGTTTTTT.

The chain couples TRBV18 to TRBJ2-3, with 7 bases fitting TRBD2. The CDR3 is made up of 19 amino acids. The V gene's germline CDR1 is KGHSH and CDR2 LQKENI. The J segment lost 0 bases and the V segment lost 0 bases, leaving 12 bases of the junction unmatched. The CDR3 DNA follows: TGTGCCAGCTCACCACCGCTGCTAGCGGCCGACCGAAGCACAGATACGCAGTATTTT. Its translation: CASSPPLLAADRSTDTQYF.

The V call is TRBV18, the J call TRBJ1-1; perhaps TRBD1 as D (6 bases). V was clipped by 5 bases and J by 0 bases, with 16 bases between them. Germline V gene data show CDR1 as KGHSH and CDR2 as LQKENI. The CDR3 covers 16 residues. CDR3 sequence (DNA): TGTGCCAGCTCAGGGGCCAGGGGAGGCGTGAACACTGAAGCTTTCTTT. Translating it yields CASSGARGGVNTEAFF.

CDR3 residues: CASSQDTYTGDGYTF. For the CDR3, the DNA is TGTGCCAGCAGCCAAGACACGTACACAGGAGATGGCTACACCTTC. The genes are TRBV2 and TRBJ1-2; D is perhaps TRBD1 (5 bases). The CDR3 covers 15 residues. From germline, CDR1 is SNHLY and CDR2 FYNNEI. Trimming stripped 6 bases from V and 6 bases from J, with 20 bases between. Full variable domain (remainder filled in from reference TRBV2 and TRBJ1-2): EPEVTQTPSHQVTQMGQEVILRCVPISNHLYFYWYRQILGQKVEFLVSFYNNEISEKSEIFDDQFSVERPDGSNFTLKIRSTKLEDSAMYFCASSQDTYTGDGYTFGSGTRLTVV.

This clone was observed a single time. Here the CDR3 reads CAIKTGNNSPLHF. CDR3 bases: TGTGCCATCAAGACAGGAAATAATTCACCCCTCCACTTT. This chain joins TRBV10-3 and TRBJ1-6; a possible D gene is TRBD1 (6 bases). V was pared by 7 bases and J by 5 bases, with 9 bases between. Germline V lookup: CDR1 ENHRY, CDR2 SYGVKD. The CDR3 extends over 13 amino acids.